This record looks at one T cell receptor (beta chain) sequence and its context. A quantity of about 0.5 to 1 ug RNA underwent reverse transcription using random hexamers. Amplification of TCR beta CDR3 was carried out by immunoSEQ multiplex PCR, which covered 54 Vbeta and 13 Jbeta segments. TCRdb re-called the immunoSEQ multiplex PCR reads with MiXCR, one entry per CDR3 protein. The sample yields 110,000 or so distinct CDR3 sequences, 90% to 98% seen once. These data originate in a study of CD8 T cells in Susac syndrome. Sequencing targeted TCR beta in blood CD8+ and CD4+ T cells. CD8+ and CD4+ T cells were negatively isolated; TEMRA cells were FACS-enriched. Sequences were obtained from CD4+ T cells from PBMCs. The origin of this receptor is a human donor in good health.

CDR3 region: CSAESKSQYNEQFF. In nucleotides, the CDR3 is TGCAGTGCTGAGTCAAAAAGTCAGTACAATGAGCAGTTCTTC. The rearrangement links TRBV20-1 to TRBJ2-1; D unresolved. CDR1 and CDR2 from the germline V gene are DFQATT and SNEGSKA (reference sequence). CDR3 length equals 14 residues. Trimming stripped 5 bases from V and 4 bases from J, with 15 bases between.